This T cell receptor beta chain was sequenced during a study of human T cells and chemical hapten exposure. Time point described: patch test 1, 2 weeks after DPC sensitization. Noted treatment: therapeutic diphenylcyclopropenone sensitization with weekly scalp DPC. Per the germline V gene, CDR1 is SEHNR and CDR2 is FQNEAQ (reference sequence). V trimming: 4 bases; J trimming: 4 bases; junction bases outside the gene matches: 3. CDR3 length: 14 amino acids. TCRdb re-derived calls from the RACE reads in MiXCR, one entry per CDR3 protein. This sample has tens of thousands of distinct CDR3 sequences, with about 11% found just once.

The input for sequencing was whole blood, taken in connection with sensitization to the hapten diphenylcyclopropenone (DPC). The chain combines TRBV7-9 with TRBJ2-1; 8 nucleotides align to TRBD2. The sequence was obtained from a woman in her forties or fifties with alopecia areata. Some clones in this sample may be carry-over from other donors' samples. As DNA, the CDR3 is TGTGCCAGCAGCTCCTTAGCGGGGTACAATGAGCAGTTCTTC. Amino acids: CASSSLAGYNEQFF.